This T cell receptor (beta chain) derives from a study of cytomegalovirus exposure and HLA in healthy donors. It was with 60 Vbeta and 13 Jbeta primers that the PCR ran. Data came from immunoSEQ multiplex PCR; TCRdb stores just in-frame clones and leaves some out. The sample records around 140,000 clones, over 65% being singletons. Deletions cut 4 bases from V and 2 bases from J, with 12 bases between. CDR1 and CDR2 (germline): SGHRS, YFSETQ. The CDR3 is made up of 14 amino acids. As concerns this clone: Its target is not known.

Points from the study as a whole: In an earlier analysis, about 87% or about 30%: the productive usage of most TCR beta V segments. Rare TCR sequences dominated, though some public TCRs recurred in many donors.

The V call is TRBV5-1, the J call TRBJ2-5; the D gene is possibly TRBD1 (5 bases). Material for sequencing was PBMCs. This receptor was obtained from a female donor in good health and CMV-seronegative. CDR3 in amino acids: CASSRWTPQETQYF. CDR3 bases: TGCGCCAGCAGCCGTTGGACACCACAAGAGACCCAGTACTTC.